These 17 T cell receptor beta chains originate from one sample sequenced in a study of cytomegalovirus exposure and HLA in healthy donors. With 60 Vbeta and 13 Jbeta primers, the PCR was carried out. This table comes from immunoSEQ multiplex PCR, and its TCRdb copy is limited to in-frame clones, with some not included. This sample has around 130,000 clones, with approximately 84% found just once. Sample: PBMCs. These receptors were collected from a boy between 2 and 10 years old in good health and CMV-seronegative.

This clone occurred a few times. As DNA, the CDR3 is TGTGCCAGCAGCCAAGAGGTCGGGGACTCCTACGAGCAGTACTTC. This sequence encodes CASSQEVGDSYEQYF. This chain uses TRBV4-2 with TRBJ2-5; TRBD2 is a possible D gene (5 bases). The DNA matches TRBJ2-7 better at its end, which makes the J call doubtful. The CDR3 length is 15 residues. CDR1 LGHNA and CDR2 YNFKEQ come from the germline V gene.

The genes are TRBV15 and TRBJ2-2; tentatively, D is TRBD2 (6 bases). V lost 3 bases and J lost 8, with 13 bases in between. The CDR3 runs to 14 residues. CDR1 and CDR2 from the germline V gene are LNHNV and YYDKDF (reference sequence). The CDR3: CATSRQTSLGELFF. The CDR3, as DNA: TGTGCCACCAGCAGGCAGACTAGTTTGGGGGAGCTGTTTTTT.

The chain joins TRBV10-3 to TRBJ2-1, with 15 bases lining up with TRBD2. With 5 bases clipped from V and 7 bases from J, the junction kept 6 bases outside the gene matches. Per germline, CDR1 ENHRY and CDR2 SYGVKD. The CDR3 runs to 16 residues. The CDR3: CAISFGLAGGQNEQFF. CDR3 coding DNA: TGTGCCATCAGTTTCGGACTAGCGGGGGGGCAAAATGAGCAGTTCTTC.

The chain joins TRBV12-5 to TRBJ1-2, with unresolved D. V shed 3 bases and J shed 6 bases, with 8 bases lying between them. CDR1 and CDR2 from the germline V gene are LGHNT and FRNRAP. The CDR3 extends over 12 amino acids. CDR3 nucleotides: TGTGCTAGTGGTTTCGGAGAAAATGGCTACACCTTC. Translated, it gives CASGFGENGYTF.

The chain joins TRBV7-9 to TRBJ2-1, with D perhaps matching TRBD1 (6 bases). The CDR3 runs 16 residues. V lost 5 bases, J lost 11 bases, and 25 bases lay in between. Looked up from germline, CDR1 is SEHNR and CDR2 is FQNEAQ (reference sequence). The CDR3 loop is CASSPEGVAPKEKQFF. CDR3 coding DNA: TGTGCCAGCAGCCCTGAGGGGGTAGCCCCGAAGGAAAAGCAGTTCTTC.

This clone was recorded once. The V and J genes are TRBV10-2 and TRBJ1-2; D unclear. The CDR3 has 18 residues. Per the germline V gene, CDR1 is WSHSY and CDR2 is SAAADI. V was cut by 2 bases and J by 0 bases, with 19 bases left in between. CDR3 loop: CASSETRIGVRANYGYTF. As DNA, the CDR3 is TGCGCCAGCAGTGAGACCCGAATCGGGGTACGGGCTAACTATGGCTACACCTTC.

This clone was recorded a few times. The junction shows a germline mismatch at one end, possibly a read error. The chain combines TRBV5-6 with TRBJ2-3, with TRBD2 matching 11 bases. The CDR3 sequence is 17 residues long. Germline V gives CDR1 SGHDT, CDR2 YYEEEE. DNA of the CDR3: TGTGTCAGCAGCTTCCGAACTAGCGGGAGTCGGAGAGATACGCAGTATTTT. Translated: CVSSFRTSGSRRDTQYF.

This clone was seen a single time. This chain joins TRBV5-8 and TRBJ2-3; D ambiguous. Germline lookup yields CDR1 SGHTS and CDR2 YDEGEE. Trimming shortened V by 7 bases and J by 1 base, and 4 bases separated the two germline ends. The CDR3 runs to 11 residues. The CDR3, as DNA: TGTGCCAGCCCCTGCACAGATACGCAGTATTTT. It specifies CASPCTDTQYF. Complete variable domain (other parts from reference TRBV5-8 and TRBJ2-3): EAGVTQSPTHLIKTRGQQATLRCSPISGHTSVYWYQQALGLGLQFLLWYDEGEERNRGNFPPRFSGRQFPNYSSELNVNALELEDSALYLCASPCTDTQYFGPGTRLTVL.

The chain joins TRBV13 to TRBJ1-1; possible D gene TRBD1, 5 bases. In germline, CDR1 is PRHDT, CDR2 FYEKMQ (reference sequence). V was trimmed by 1 base and J by 4 bases, leaving 19 bases between them. The CDR3 is made up of 17 amino acids. CDR3 bases: TGTGCCAGCAGCTTAGCCGGGACTGCCTTGTTGGGCACTGAAGCTTTCTTT. Its protein is CASSLAGTALLGTEAFF. Complete variable domain (other parts from reference TRBV13 and TRBJ1-1): AAGVIQSPRHLIKEKRETATLKCYPIPRHDTVYWYQQGPGQDPQFLISFYEKMQSDKGSIPDRFSAQQFSDYHSELNMSSLELGDSALYFCASSLAGTALLGTEAFFGQGTRLTVV.

This clone rates as medium-sized. The chain links TRBV4-2 to TRBJ2-2; 8 nucleotides align to TRBD2. The ends lost 6 bases at V and 6 bases at J; junction bases unmatched: 12. Germline loops: CDR1 LGHNA, CDR2 YNFKEQ. This CDR3 spans 16 amino acids. This chain's CDR3 is CASSYEIGGAPGELFF. The CDR3 nucleotides are TGTGCCAGCAGTTATGAGATCGGGGGGGCGCCCGGGGAGCTGTTTTTT.

Turning to this clone: The same CDR3 is also encoded by other DNA sequences in this sample. This chain links TRBV6-5 with TRBJ1-2, with TRBD1 matching 8 bases. The V segment lost 6 bases and the J segment 4 bases; nucleotides outside the gene matches: 7. This CDR3 has 14 amino acids. Germline CDR1 reads MNHEY; CDR2 reads SVGAGI. The CDR3 loop reads CASSRGQGGYGYTF. DNA of the CDR3: TGTGCCAGCAGCCGTGGACAGGGAGGCTATGGCTACACCTTC.

The V and J genes are TRBV25-1 and TRBJ1-1; perhaps TRBD1 as D (5 bases). This CDR3 contains 12 residues. V dropped 6 bases and J dropped 8 bases, with 13 bases sitting between them. Germline assignment: CDR1 MGHDK and CDR2 SYGVNS. The chain's CDR3 is CASSSHPGEAFF. The CDR3 coding sequence is TGTGCCAGCAGCAGTCATCCAGGGGAAGCTTTCTTT.

The chain is built from TRBV13 and TRBJ1-1; TRBD1 matches 7 bases. The CDR3 loop spans 17 amino acids. J was trimmed by 1 base and V by 2 bases; bases with no gene match: 10. The germline V gene has CDR1 PRHDT and CDR2 FYEKMQ (reference sequence). CDR3 sequence: CASSLLFSAGGNTEAFF. In DNA form, the CDR3 reads TGTGCCAGCAGCTTATTATTTTCGGCAGGGGGGAACACTGAAGCTTTCTTT.

The chain uses TRBV4-1 and TRBJ2-3; 13 bases agree with TRBD2. The CDR3 has 18 residues. V shed 1 base and J 0 bases; nucleotides not matched to a gene: 4. Germline assignment: CDR1 MGHRA and CDR2 YSYEKL. The CDR3 sequence is CASSQGLAGGPSTDTQYF. DNA for the CDR3: TGCGCCAGCAGCCAAGGACTAGCGGGAGGACCTAGCACAGATACGCAGTATTTT.

The V gene is TRBV7-9, the J gene TRBJ1-6, with TRBD1 matching over 8 bases. Trimming at V came to 4 bases and at J to 7 bases, leaving 9 bases not matched to a gene. This CDR3 comprises 16 residues. CDR1 and CDR2 (germline): SEHNR, FQNEAQ (reference sequence). The CDR3 DNA reads TGTGCCAGCAGCTACGACAGGGGAATAGGAAATTCACCCCTCCACTTT. Its protein product is CASSYDRGIGNSPLHF.

The chain combines TRBV2 with TRBJ2-2, with TRBD2 matching over 8 bases. The V gene end was trimmed by 6 bases and the J gene end by 2 bases; junction bases not matched to a gene: 5. The length of the CDR3 is 15 residues. CDR1 is SNHLY, CDR2 FYNNEI, per germline. CDR3 amino acids: CASRISGSNTGELFF. The CDR3 bases are TGTGCCAGCAGGATAAGCGGGAGTAACACCGGGGAGCTGTTTTTT.

The chain links TRBV5-5 to TRBJ1-3; D gene unclear. Looked up from germline, CDR1 is SGHKS and CDR2 is YYEKEE (reference sequence). Between the trimmed V and J ends, which lost 3 bases and 4 bases, there was a span of 11 bases. This CDR3 is 14 amino acids long. CDR3 in amino acids: CASSSMTTGNTIYF. In DNA, the CDR3 is TGTGCCAGCAGCTCTATGACAACGGGAAACACCATATATTTT. Complete variable domain (other parts from reference TRBV5-5 and TRBJ1-3): DAGVTQSPTHLIKTRGQQVTLRCSPISGHKSVSWYQQVLGQGPQFIFQYYEKEERGRGNFPDRFSARQFPNYSSELNVNALLLGDSALYLCASSSMTTGNTIYFGEGSWLTVV.